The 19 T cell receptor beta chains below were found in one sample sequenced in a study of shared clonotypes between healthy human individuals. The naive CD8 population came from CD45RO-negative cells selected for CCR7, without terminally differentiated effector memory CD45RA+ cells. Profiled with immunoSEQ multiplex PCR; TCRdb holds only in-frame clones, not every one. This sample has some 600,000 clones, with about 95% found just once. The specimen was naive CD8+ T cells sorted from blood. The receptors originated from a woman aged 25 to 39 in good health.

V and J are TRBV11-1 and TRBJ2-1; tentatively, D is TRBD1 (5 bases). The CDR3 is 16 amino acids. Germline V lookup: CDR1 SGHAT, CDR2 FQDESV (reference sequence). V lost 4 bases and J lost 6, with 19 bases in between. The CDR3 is CASSSDALWQGNEQFF. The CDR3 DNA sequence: TGTGCCAGCAGCTCGGACGCCCTGTGGCAGGGCAATGAGCAGTTCTTC.

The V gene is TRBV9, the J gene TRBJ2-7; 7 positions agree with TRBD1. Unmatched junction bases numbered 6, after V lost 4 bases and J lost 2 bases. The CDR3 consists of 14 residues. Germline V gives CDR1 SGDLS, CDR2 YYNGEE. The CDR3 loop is CASSPGDRTYEQYF. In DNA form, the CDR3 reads TGTGCCAGCAGCCCTGGGGACAGAACCTACGAGCAGTACTTC. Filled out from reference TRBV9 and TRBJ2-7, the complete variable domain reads DSGVTQTPKHLITATGQRVTLRCSPRSGDLSVYWYQQSLDQGLQFLIQYYNGEERAKGNILERFSAQQFPDLHSELNLSSLELGDSALYFCASSPGDRTYEQYFGPGTRLTVT.

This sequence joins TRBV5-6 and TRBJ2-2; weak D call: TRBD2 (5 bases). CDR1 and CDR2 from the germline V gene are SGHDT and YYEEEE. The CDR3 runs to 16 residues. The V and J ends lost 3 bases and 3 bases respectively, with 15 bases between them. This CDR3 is CASSSAEGVHTGELFF. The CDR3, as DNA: TGTGCCAGCAGCTCAGCTGAGGGAGTACACACCGGGGAGCTGTTTTTT.

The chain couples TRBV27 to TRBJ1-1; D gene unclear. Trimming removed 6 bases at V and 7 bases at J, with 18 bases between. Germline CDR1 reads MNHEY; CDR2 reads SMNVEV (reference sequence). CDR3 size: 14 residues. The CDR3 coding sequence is TGTGCCAGCAGCTGGAAGGCGGCGGGCCATGAAGCTTTCTTT. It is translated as CASSWKAAGHEAFF.

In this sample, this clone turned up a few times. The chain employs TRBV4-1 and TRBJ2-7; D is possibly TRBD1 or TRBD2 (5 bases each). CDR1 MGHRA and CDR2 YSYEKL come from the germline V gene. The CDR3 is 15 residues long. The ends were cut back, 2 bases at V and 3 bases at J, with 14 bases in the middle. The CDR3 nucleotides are TGCGCCAGCAGCCAATCCTGGGACGGGCTCTACGAGCAGTACTTC. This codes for CASSQSWDGLYEQYF.

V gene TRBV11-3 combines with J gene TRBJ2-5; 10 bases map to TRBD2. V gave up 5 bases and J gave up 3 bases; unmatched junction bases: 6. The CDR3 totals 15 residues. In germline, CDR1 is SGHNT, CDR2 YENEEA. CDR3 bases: TGTGCCAGCAGCGGACGGACTAGCGGAAAAGAGACCCAGTACTTC. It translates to CASSGRTSGKETQYF.

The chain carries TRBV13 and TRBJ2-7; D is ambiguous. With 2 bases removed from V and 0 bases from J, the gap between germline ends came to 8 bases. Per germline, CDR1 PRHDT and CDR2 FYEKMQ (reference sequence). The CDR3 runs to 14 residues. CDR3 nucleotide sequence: TGTGCCAGCAGCTTACCCGTCAGCTCCTACGAGCAGTACTTC. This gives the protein CASSLPVSSYEQYF.

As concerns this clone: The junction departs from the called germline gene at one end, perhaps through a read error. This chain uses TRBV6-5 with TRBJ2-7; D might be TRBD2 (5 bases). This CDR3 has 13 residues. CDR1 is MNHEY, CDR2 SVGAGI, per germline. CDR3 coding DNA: TGTGCCAGCAGTTACACGGGATCCTTCGAGCAGTACTTC. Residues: CASSYTGSFEQYF.

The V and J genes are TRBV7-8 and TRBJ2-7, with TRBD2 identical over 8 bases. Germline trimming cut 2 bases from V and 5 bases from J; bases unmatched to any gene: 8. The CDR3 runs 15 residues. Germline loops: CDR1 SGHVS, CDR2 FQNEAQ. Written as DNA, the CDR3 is TGTGCCAGCAGCTTATCTCCGGGACTAGGGAACGAGCAGTACTTC. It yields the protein CASSLSPGLGNEQYF.

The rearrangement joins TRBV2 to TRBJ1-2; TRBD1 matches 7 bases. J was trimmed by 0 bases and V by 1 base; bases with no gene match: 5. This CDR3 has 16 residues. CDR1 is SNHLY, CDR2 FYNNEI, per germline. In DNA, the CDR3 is TGTGCCAGCAGTGAAGAGGGACAGCTAGCTAACTATGGCTACACCTTC. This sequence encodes CASSEEGQLANYGYTF.

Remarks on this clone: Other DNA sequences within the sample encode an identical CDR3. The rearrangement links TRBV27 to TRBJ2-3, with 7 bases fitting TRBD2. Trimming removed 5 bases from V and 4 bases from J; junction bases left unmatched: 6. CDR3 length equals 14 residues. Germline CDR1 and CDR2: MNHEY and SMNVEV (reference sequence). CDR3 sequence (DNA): TGTGCCAGCAGTCTCGGCGGGAGCCCAGATACGCAGTATTTT. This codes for CASSLGGSPDTQYF.

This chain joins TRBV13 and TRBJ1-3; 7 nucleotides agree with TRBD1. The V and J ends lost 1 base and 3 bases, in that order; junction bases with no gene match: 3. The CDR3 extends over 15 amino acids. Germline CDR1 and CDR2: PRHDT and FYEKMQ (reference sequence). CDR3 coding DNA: TGTGCCAGCAGCTTAGCGGCAGGGGGTGGAAACACCATATATTTT. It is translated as CASSLAAGGGNTIYF. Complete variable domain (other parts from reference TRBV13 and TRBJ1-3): AAGVIQSPRHLIKEKRETATLKCYPIPRHDTVYWYQQGPGQDPQFLISFYEKMQSDKGSIPDRFSAQQFSDYHSELNMSSLELGDSALYFCASSLAAGGGNTIYFGEGSWLTVV.

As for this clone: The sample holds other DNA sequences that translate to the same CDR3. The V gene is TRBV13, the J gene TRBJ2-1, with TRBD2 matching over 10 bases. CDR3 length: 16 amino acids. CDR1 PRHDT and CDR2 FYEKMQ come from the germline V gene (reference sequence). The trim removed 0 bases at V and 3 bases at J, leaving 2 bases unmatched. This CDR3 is CASSLGTSGYYNEQFF. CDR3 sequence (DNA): TGTGCCAGCAGCTTAGGGACTAGCGGGTACTACAATGAGCAGTTCTTC.

CDR3 in amino acids: CASRQGLAETQYF. Here the CDR3 DNA reads TGTGCCAGCAGGCAGGGGTTGGCAGAGACCCAGTACTTC. The rearrangement joins TRBV2 to TRBJ2-5; D is possibly TRBD1 (6 bases). CDR3 length: 13 amino acids. Germline lookup yields CDR1 SNHLY and CDR2 FYNNEI. Trimming cost V 6 bases and J 4 bases, with 12 bases left between them. The whole variable domain, remainder taken from reference TRBV2 and TRBJ2-5, is EPEVTQTPSHQVTQMGQEVILRCVPISNHLYFYWYRQILGQKVEFLVSFYNNEISEKSEIFDDQFSVERPDGSNFTLKIRSTKLEDSAMYFCASRQGLAETQYFGPGTRLLVL.

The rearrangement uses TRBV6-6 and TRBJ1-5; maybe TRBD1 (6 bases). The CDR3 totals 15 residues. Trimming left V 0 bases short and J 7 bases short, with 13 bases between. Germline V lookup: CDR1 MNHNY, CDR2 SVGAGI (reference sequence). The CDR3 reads CASSYSQGSEQPQHF. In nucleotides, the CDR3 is TGTGCCAGCAGTTACTCACAGGGTTCAGAACAGCCCCAGCATTTT.

The CDR3 nucleotides are TGTGCCAGCAGTGGGGACAGGGGGCTCTACGAGCAGTACTTC. Protein sequence: CASSGDRGLYEQYF. This rearrangement joins TRBV2 to TRBJ2-7; TRBD1 agrees at 12 bases. Trimming at V came to 4 bases and at J to 3 bases, leaving 1 base not matched to a gene. Germline V CDR1 and CDR2: SNHLY, FYNNEI. The CDR3 runs 14 residues.

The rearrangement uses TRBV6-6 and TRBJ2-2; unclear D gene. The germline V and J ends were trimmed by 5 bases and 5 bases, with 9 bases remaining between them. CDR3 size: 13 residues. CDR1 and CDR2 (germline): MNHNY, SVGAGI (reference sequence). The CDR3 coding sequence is TGTGCCAGCAGTCCGCATACGACCGGGGAGCTGTTTTTT. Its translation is CASSPHTTGELFF.

In DNA form, the CDR3 reads TGTGCCAGCAGCTCCGGACTAGCGGCCAATGAGCAGTTCTTC. This encodes CASSSGLAANEQFF. This chain links TRBV5-6 with TRBJ2-1; the match to TRBD2 covers 10 bases. The CDR3 is 14 amino acids. Germline CDR1 SGHDT, CDR2 YYEEEE. Unmatched junction bases numbered 3, after V lost 3 bases and J lost 6 bases.

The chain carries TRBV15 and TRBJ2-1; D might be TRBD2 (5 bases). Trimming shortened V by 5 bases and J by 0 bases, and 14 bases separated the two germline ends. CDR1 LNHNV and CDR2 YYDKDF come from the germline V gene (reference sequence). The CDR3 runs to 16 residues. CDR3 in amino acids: CATSPSRVYSYNEQFF. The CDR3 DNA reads TGTGCCACCAGCCCCTCGCGGGTTTACTCCTACAATGAGCAGTTCTTC.